These 11 T cell receptor beta chains share one sample of origin, sequenced in a study of shared clonotypes between healthy human individuals. Sequencing was performed with immunoSEQ multiplex PCR; in TCRdb, only in-frame clones are kept and a portion is missing. Among about 2,500,000 clones listed, about 92% were seen once. The source material was naive CD4+ T cells sorted from blood. The sample's subset: CD45RA+ positively selected. Every receptor here comes from a man between 18 and 35 years old in good health.

J is TRBJ1-4 and V is TRBV15, with D possibly TRBD1 on 5 matching bases. There are 16 residues in the CDR3. V was cut by 0 bases and J by 8 bases, with 16 bases left in between. The germline V gene has CDR1 LNHNV and CDR2 YYDKDF (reference sequence). CDR3 nucleotide sequence: TGTGCCACCAGCAGAGATGTCCCAGGGAAAGGAGAAAAACTGTTTTTT. As protein: CATSRDVPGKGEKLFF.

The chain is built from TRBV9 and TRBJ2-2; D perhaps matches TRBD2 (5 bases). The CDR3 is 15 residues long. Trimming cost V 2 bases and J 4 bases, with 12 bases left between them. Germline V CDR1 and CDR2: SGDLS, YYNGEE. CDR3 sequence reads: CASSVNLRGTGELFF. CDR3 nucleotides: TGTGCCAGCAGCGTTAACCTTCGGGGCACCGGGGAGCTGTTTTTT. Combining the CDR3 with reference TRBV9 and TRBJ2-2 gives the whole variable domain DSGVTQTPKHLITATGQRVTLRCSPRSGDLSVYWYQQSLDQGLQFLIQYYNGEERAKGNILERFSAQQFPDLHSELNLSSLELGDSALYFCASSVNLRGTGELFFGEGSRLTVL.

The genes are TRBV18 and TRBJ2-3; TRBD1 is a possible D gene (7 bases). This CDR3 comprises 15 residues. Germline values: CDR1 KGHSH, CDR2 LQKENI. V lost 6 bases, J lost 0 bases, and 13 bases lay in between. CDR3 loop: CASSRDSTSTDTQYF. In DNA, the CDR3 is TGTGCCAGCTCGCGGGACAGCACTAGCACAGATACGCAGTATTTT.

This rearrangement joins TRBV19 to TRBJ2-1; 9 nucleotides match TRBD2. Germline V gives CDR1 LNHDA, CDR2 SQIVND (reference sequence). The CDR3 has 15 residues. Trimming took 4 bases from V and 5 from J; bases not matched to a gene: 6. The CDR3, as DNA: TGTGCCAGTAGTAAGGAGCGGGAGGCTAACAATGAGCAGTTCTTC. Translation: CASSKEREANNEQFF.

This chain connects TRBV6-1 to TRBJ2-5, with TRBD2 matching 9 bases. The CDR3 runs 15 residues. V gave up 0 bases and J gave up 5 bases; unmatched junction bases: 4. Germline V gives CDR1 MNHNS, CDR2 SASEGT. The CDR3 DNA reads TGTGCCAGCAGTGAAGCAGGGAGCGGGGGGGAGACCCAGTACTTC. This gives the protein CASSEAGSGGETQYF.

This clone was recorded once. The chain is built from TRBV10-3 and TRBJ2-1; the match to TRBD2 covers 13 bases. The CDR3 is 16 amino acids. J lost 3 bases, V lost 6 bases, and 5 bases had no gene match. Germline CDR1 reads ENHRY; CDR2 reads SYGVKD. CDR3 DNA: TGTGCCATCAGCGGACTAGCGGGGGATAGCTACAATGAGCAGTTCTTC. It translates to CAISGLAGDSYNEQFF.

This sequence joins TRBV7-2 and TRBJ1-1; D is unresolved. The CDR3 runs to 14 residues. Germline V gene sequence: CDR1 SGHTA, CDR2 FQGNSA. Deletions cut 2 bases from V and 6 bases from J, with 13 bases between. The DNA for the CDR3 is TGTGCCAGCAGCTTATCCGGGGTTTTGGCTGAAGCTTTCTTT. Translating gives CASSLSGVLAEAFF. The variable domain in full, with the rest retrieved from reference TRBV7-2 and TRBJ1-1, is GAGVSQSPSNKVTEKGKDVELRCDPISGHTALYWYRQSLGQGLEFLIYFQGNSAPDKSGLPSDRFSAERTGGSVSTLTIQRTQQEDSAVYLCASSLSGVLAEAFFGQGTRLTVV.

About this clone: The sample carries other DNA sequences with the same CDR3. The chain couples TRBV5-5 to TRBJ2-3, with D hard to call. The V end was cut by 0 bases, the J end by 0 bases, with 5 bases between. The CDR3 length is 14 residues. Germline V lookup: CDR1 SGHKS, CDR2 YYEKEE (reference sequence). CDR3 sequence (DNA): TGTGCCAGCAGCTTGGCCGTTAGCACAGATACGCAGTATTTT. Translation: CASSLAVSTDTQYF.

The V gene is TRBV28, the J gene TRBJ1-1; D may be TRBD1 (5 bases). V dropped 2 bases and J dropped 5 bases, with 9 bases sitting between them. CDR3 size: 13 residues. The germline V gene has CDR1 MDHEN and CDR2 SYDVKM. CDR3 residues: CASSLSGGTEAFF. CDR3 in DNA: TGTGCCAGCAGTTTAAGCGGGGGAACTGAAGCTTTCTTT.

The chain's CDR3 is CASSLLAGDTQYF. The CDR3 nucleotides read TGTGCCAGCTCACTATTAGCGGGAGATACGCAGTATTTT. The chain is built from TRBV18 and TRBJ2-3; the match to TRBD2 covers 7 bases. The CDR3 runs to 13 residues. Per the germline V gene, CDR1 is KGHSH and CDR2 is LQKENI. V trimming: 4 bases; J trimming: 5 bases; junction bases outside the gene matches: 3.

This chain joins TRBV28 and TRBJ1-2; D possibly corresponds to TRBD1 (6 bases). The length of the CDR3 is 15 residues. Germline loops: CDR1 MDHEN, CDR2 SYDVKM. V gave up 4 bases and J gave up 4 bases, with 16 bases separating them. The CDR3 sequence: CASSSDSTGTYGYTF. The CDR3 nucleotides read TGTGCCAGCAGTTCAGACTCGACAGGTACCTATGGCTACACCTTC.